Below, 20 T cell receptor beta chains from the same sample are listed, as sequenced in a study of blood T cell repertoires in COVID-19. Some clones are missing from TCRdb's copy, which holds only in-frame ones; the method was immunoSEQ multiplex PCR. In the table there are 100,000 to 150,000 clones, around 87% of which are singletons. Sequenced: peripheral blood. The receptors shown here come from a man aged 50 or older with acute or convalescent COVID-19.

The chain joins TRBV24-1 to TRBJ2-5, with 7 nucleotides matching TRBD1. Germline trimming cut 0 bases from V and 5 bases from J; bases unmatched to any gene: 5. The CDR3 runs 15 residues. Germline CDR1 reads KGHDR; CDR2 reads SFDVKD. CDR3 sequence (DNA): TGTGCCACCAGTGATTTGGAGGGGGCGCGGGAGACCCAGTACTTC. It specifies CATSDLEGARETQYF.

V and J are TRBV18 and TRBJ1-1; 8 bases are shared with TRBD1. Unmatched junction bases numbered 7, after V lost 4 bases and J lost 3 bases. This CDR3 comprises 15 residues. The germline gives CDR1 KGHSH, CDR2 LQKENI. Written as DNA, the CDR3 is TGTGCCAGCTCACTCGGGACAGGACGTTACACTGAAGCTTTCTTT. This translates into CASSLGTGRYTEAFF.

The chain combines TRBV4-2 with TRBJ1-6, with D uncertain. V was pared by 3 bases and J by 8 bases, with 14 bases between. Germline V gene lookup returns CDR1 LGHNA and CDR2 YNFKEQ. The CDR3 runs 15 residues. The CDR3 loop is CASSHYEDGDSPLHF. CDR3 in DNA: TGTGCCAGCAGCCATTACGAGGACGGGGATTCACCCCTCCACTTT.

This chain links TRBV5-6 with TRBJ1-3; 9 bases are a match to TRBD1. In germline, CDR1 is SGHDT, CDR2 YYEEEE. Trimming cost V 0 bases and J 0 bases; bases outside gene matches: 1. The CDR3 sequence is 16 residues long. CDR3 in DNA: TGTGCCAGCAGCTTGGGACAGGGGGACTCTGGAAACACCATATATTTT. This sequence encodes CASSLGQGDSGNTIYF. Together with reference TRBV5-6 and TRBJ1-3, the CDR3 gives the full variable domain: DAGVTQSPTHLIKTRGQQVTLRCSPKSGHDTVSWYQQALGQGPQFIFQYYEEEERQRGNFPDRFSGHQFPNYSSELNVNALLLGDSALYLCASSLGQGDSGNTIYFGEGSWLTVV.

This clone was seen only once. The genes are TRBV25-1 and TRBJ1-6; no reliable D call. V was pared by 10 bases and J by 6 bases, with 10 bases between. Germline V CDR1 and CDR2: MGHDK, SYGVNS. The CDR3 is 12 amino acids. DNA of the CDR3: TGTGCCACCGGACTACCTAATTCACCCCTCCACTTT. Translation: CATGLPNSPLHF.

The chain carries TRBV30 and TRBJ2-1; 7 nucleotides agree with TRBD2. The CDR3 is 14 amino acids. Germline loops: CDR1 GTSNPN, CDR2 SVGIG (reference sequence). J was trimmed by 2 bases and V by 4 bases; bases with no gene match: 5. CDR3 residues: CAWKGGETYNEQFF. In nucleotides, the CDR3 is TGTGCCTGGAAGGGAGGGGAAACCTACAATGAGCAGTTCTTC. Complete variable domain (other parts from reference TRBV30 and TRBJ2-1): SQTIHQWPATLVQPVGSPLSLECTVEGTSNPNLYWYRQAAGRGLQLLFYSVGIGQISSEVPQNLSASRPQDRQFILSSKKLLLSDSGFYLCAWKGGETYNEQFFGPGTRLTVL.

The chain carries TRBV19 and TRBJ1-4; a weak D match, TRBD1 (5 bases). Looked up from germline, CDR1 is LNHDA and CDR2 is SQIVND (reference sequence). The CDR3 sequence is 15 residues long. Trimming took 7 bases from V and 4 from J, leaving 16 bases between them. This CDR3 is CASKDRSGGNEKLFF. The CDR3 region has the DNA TGTGCCAGTAAGGATCGTAGCGGGGGTAATGAAAAACTGTTTTTT.

This chain joins TRBV24-1 and TRBJ2-1; 10 bases agree with TRBD2. The J segment lost 6 bases and the V segment lost 4 bases, leaving 11 bases of the junction unmatched. CDR3 size: 17 residues. Germline CDR1 is KGHDR and CDR2 is SFDVKD. The CDR3 protein is CATSEPPGLASSNEQFF. Here the CDR3 DNA reads TGTGCCACCAGTGAGCCGCCGGGACTAGCGAGTTCCAATGAGCAGTTCTTC.

The chain has TRBV15 and TRBJ2-7; 10 nucleotides match TRBD1. The V gene end was trimmed by 0 bases and the J gene end by 2 bases; junction bases not matched to a gene: 7. This CDR3 contains 17 residues. The germline V gene encodes CDR1 LNHNV and CDR2 YYDKDF (reference sequence). The CDR3 loop is CATSRDLPGQGPYEQYF. The DNA of the CDR3 is TGTGCCACCAGCAGAGATCTCCCGGGACAGGGGCCCTACGAGCAGTACTTC.

CDR3 DNA: TGCAGCGTTGATTCCCGGACAGGGGCTTCCTACGAGCAGTACTTC. Protein sequence: CSVDSRTGASYEQYF. V and J are TRBV29-1 and TRBJ2-7, with 9 bases lining up with TRBD1. Germline V lookup: CDR1 SQVTM, CDR2 ANQGSEA. V was clipped by 3 bases and J by 1 base; unmatched bases: 7. The CDR3 contains 15 residues.

The CDR3 loop is CASSQDSPQGAMGYTF. In DNA form, the CDR3 reads TGTGCCAGCAGCCAAGATTCTCCCCAGGGGGCAATGGGCTACACCTTC. The chain employs TRBV3-1 (or the pseudogene TRBV3-2) and TRBJ1-2, with 8 nucleotides matching TRBD1. The ends lost 0 bases at V and 8 bases at J; junction bases unmatched: 11. Germline loops: CDR1 LGHDT, CDR2 YNNKEL (reference sequence). The CDR3 runs 16 residues.

The chain combines TRBV6-5 with TRBJ1-2; D perhaps matches TRBD1 (5 bases). The CDR3 contains 13 residues. Germline assignment: CDR1 MNHEY and CDR2 SVGAGI. Trimming took off 0 bases at V and 8 bases at J, with 10 bases between the two ends. The chain's CDR3 is CASSYSKGPGYTF. In DNA form, the CDR3 reads TGTGCCAGCAGTTACTCGAAGGGGCCCGGCTACACCTTC.

This clone was detected only a few times. J is TRBJ2-7 and V is TRBV19; perhaps TRBD2 as D (6 bases). V was pared by 3 bases and J by 4 bases, with 16 bases between. The germline CDR1 and CDR2 sequences are LNHDA and SQIVND (reference sequence). The CDR3 sequence is 15 residues long. As DNA, the CDR3 is TGTGCCAGTAGTATCAGCCGGGACTCGGGATACGAGCAGTACTTC. Amino acid sequence: CASSISRDSGYEQYF.

V gene TRBV6-2 or TRBV6-3 combines with J gene TRBJ1-1, with D tentatively TRBD1 (6 bases). Per germline, CDR1 MNHEY and CDR2 SVGEGT. This CDR3 has 13 amino acids. Trimming left V 6 bases short and J 1 base short, with 9 bases between. The CDR3 bases are TGTGCCAGCAGCCCCAGGGGGAACACTGAAGCTTTCTTT. Its translation: CASSPRGNTEAFF.

V is TRBV5-8 and J is TRBJ2-2; TRBD2 aligns across 7 bases. The germline V gene has CDR1 SGHTS and CDR2 YDEGEE. This CDR3 region has 16 residues. Trimming at V came to 2 bases and at J to 3 bases, leaving 7 bases not matched to a gene. The CDR3: CASSLPAGVDTGELFF. CDR3 bases: TGTGCCAGCAGCTTACCGGCGGGAGTTGACACCGGGGAGCTGTTTTTT.

The rearrangement links TRBV7-6 to TRBJ1-5; D gene ambiguous. The V and J ends lost 1 base and 3 bases respectively, with 7 bases between them. Germline CDR1 is SGHVS and CDR2 is FNYEAQ. The CDR3 consists of 14 residues. CDR3 region: CASSLELTNQPQHF. The DNA for the CDR3 is TGTGCCAGCAGCTTAGAGCTAACCAATCAGCCCCAGCATTTT.

The chain combines TRBV7-9 with TRBJ2-7; 7 positions agree with TRBD1. CDR1 SEHNR and CDR2 FQNEAQ come from the germline V gene (reference sequence). V shed 10 bases, J shed 4 bases, and the junction held 13 bases outside the gene matches. The CDR3 has 14 residues. The CDR3 sequence is CAISKAGGEYEQYF. The CDR3 DNA sequence: TGTGCCATCTCGAAGGCAGGGGGAGAGTACGAGCAGTACTTC.

Of note for this clone: Other DNA sequences in this sample translate to the same CDR3. The chain recombines TRBV6-5 with TRBJ1-2, with 7 bases aligning to TRBD1. The CDR3 length is 12 residues. The germline CDR1 and CDR2 sequences are MNHEY and SVGAGI. After removal of 5 bases from V and 4 bases from J, the junction contained 1 base not matched to a gene. The CDR3 DNA sequence: TGTGCCAGCAGTCGACAGGGCTATGGCTACACCTTC. Amino acids: CASSRQGYGYTF.

This chain joins TRBV6-6 and TRBJ1-6, with D perhaps matching TRBD1 (5 bases). With 1 base removed from V and 9 bases from J, the gap between germline ends came to 7 bases. CDR1 MNHNY and CDR2 SVGAGI come from the germline V gene (reference sequence). This CDR3 spans 13 amino acids. The CDR3 DNA is TGTGCCAGCAGTTACTACGGGGGTTCACCCCTCCACTTT. Protein product: CASSYYGGSPLHF.

This chain connects TRBV6-6 to TRBJ1-2; 7 bases map to TRBD1. In germline, CDR1 is MNHNY, CDR2 SVGAGI (reference sequence). The CDR3 has 16 amino acids. J was trimmed by 8 bases and V by 5 bases; bases with no gene match: 17. As DNA, the CDR3 is TGTGCCAGCAGTCAGCCCTCGTTGGAGGGGGCAAGGGGCTACACCTTC. Residues: CASSQPSLEGARGYTF.